Listed here is a single TCR beta chain. Authors' analysis steps: By means of reference gene primer amplification, nucleated cell counts were estimated. TCRdb's table, derived via immunoSEQ multiplex PCR, lists solely in-frame clones and lacks some. That table furnishes V, J and clone size, whereas the DNA furnished D and trimming. The profile covers approximately 380,000 clones, with 88% appearing a single time and 1.2% taken by the ten largest. The data were obtained in a study of blood T cell repertoires in COVID-19. The V gene's germline CDR1 is MGHDK and CDR2 SYGVNS. Germline trimming cut 1 base from V and 8 bases from J; bases unmatched to any gene: 5. CDR3 length: 15 residues.

The sequencing sample was made of PBMCs or T cells enriched from blood (not recorded which). The rearrangement links TRBV25-1 to TRBJ1-6; 7 bases are shared with TRBD1. The receptor's source is a woman aged 18 to 35 who had recovered from COVID-19. The CDR3 reads CASSELDRDDSPLHF. The DNA of the CDR3 is TGTGCCAGCAGTGAATTAGACAGGGATGATTCACCCCTCCACTTT.